These 11 T cell receptor beta chains were sequenced from one sample in a study of cytomegalovirus exposure and HLA in healthy donors. PCR used 60 Vbeta primers and 13 Jbeta primers. The assay was immunoSEQ multiplex PCR, and TCRdb's table has in-frame clones only and misses some. The table shows some 130,000 clones, with over 75% occurring only once. Specimen: PBMCs. Source of these receptors: a male donor in good health and CMV-seropositive.

There are a few counts of this clone. The chain recombines TRBV18 with TRBJ2-7; 14 bases are shared with TRBD2. The J segment lost 5 bases and the V segment lost 3 bases, leaving 0 bases of the junction unmatched. The CDR3 sequence is 14 residues long. Per the germline V gene, CDR1 is KGHSH and CDR2 is LQKENI. In DNA, the CDR3 is TGTGCCAGCTCACCGGGACTAGCGGGAGACGAGCAGTACTTC. Translated, it gives CASSPGLAGDEQYF. Drawing the rest from reference TRBV18 and TRBJ2-7, the complete variable domain is NAGVMQNPRHLVRRRGQEARLRCSPMKGHSHVYWYRQLPEEGLKFMVYLQKENIIDESGMPKERFSAEFPKEGPSILRIQQVVRGDSAAYFCASSPGLAGDEQYFGPGTRLTVT.

V usage is TRBV9 and J usage is TRBJ2-2; possibly TRBD2 for D (6 bases). The CDR3 has 16 amino acids. The germline V gene encodes CDR1 SGDLS and CDR2 YYNGEE. With 1 base removed from V and 1 base from J, the gap between germline ends came to 11 bases. CDR3 DNA sequence: TGTGCCAGCAGCGTACGGACTACTTTGAACACCGGGGAGCTGTTTTTT. The encoded protein is CASSVRTTLNTGELFF.

The V and J genes are TRBV5-8 and TRBJ2-7, with 8 bases identical to TRBD2. The germline CDR1 and CDR2 sequences are SGHTS and YDEGEE. V was clipped by 0 bases and J by 6 bases; unmatched bases: 8. This CDR3 region has 15 residues. The CDR3 spells CASSLVVAGPSEQYF. Here the CDR3 DNA reads TGTGCCAGCAGCTTGGTTGTAGCGGGACCTTCCGAGCAGTACTTC.

The chain is built from TRBV4-2 and TRBJ2-7; the D is unclear. Germline CDR1 LGHNA, CDR2 YNFKEQ. The CDR3 runs to 15 residues. V dropped 1 base and J dropped 0 bases, with 10 bases sitting between them. In nucleotides, the CDR3 is TGTGCCAGCAGCCAAGCCGGTTCTAGCTCCTACGAGCAGTACTTC. It yields the protein CASSQAGSSSYEQYF.

V and J are TRBV5-1 and TRBJ1-2, with TRBD1 matching over 9 bases. The CDR3 consists of 14 residues. Germline-derived CDR1 and CDR2 are SGHRS and YFSETQ. V trimming: 0 bases; J trimming: 8 bases; junction bases outside the gene matches: 5. CDR3 in amino acids: CASSLGDREGGYTF. The CDR3, as DNA: TGCGCCAGCAGCTTGGGGGACAGGGAAGGGGGCTACACCTTC.

The chain is built from TRBV25-1 and TRBJ1-6; no firm D call. This CDR3 is 13 amino acids long. Per germline, CDR1 MGHDK and CDR2 SYGVNS. V dropped 3 bases and J dropped 7 bases, with 7 bases sitting between them. The CDR3 nucleotides read TGTGCCAGCAGTGAGGTCGGGAATTCACCCCTCCACTTT. Its protein product is CASSEVGNSPLHF.

This clone was seen only a few times. The chain uses TRBV6-1 and TRBJ1-4; D is ambiguous. The CDR3 contains 13 residues. Germline V CDR1 and CDR2: MNHNS, SASEGT. V lost 5 bases and J lost 7, with 11 bases in between. In DNA, the CDR3 is TGTGCCAGCAGTAAGAAACGGAGTGAAAAACTGTTTTTT. The encoded protein is CASSKKRSEKLFF.

This clone was counted between two and nine times. This chain uses TRBV2 with TRBJ1-1; TRBD1 aligns across 7 bases. Trimming cost V 4 bases and J 4 bases; bases outside gene matches: 12. The CDR3 runs to 16 residues. From germline, CDR1 is SNHLY and CDR2 FYNNEI. The CDR3 region has the DNA TGTGCCAGCAGTGGGGGGACAGTCCCCCAGGGCACTGAAGCTTTCTTT. It encodes CASSGGTVPQGTEAFF.

The chain couples TRBV5-6 to TRBJ2-1, with a weak D call TRBD2 (6 bases). CDR3 length: 16 residues. Per germline, CDR1 SGHDT and CDR2 YYEEEE. The germline V and J ends were trimmed by 4 bases and 7 bases, with 21 bases remaining between them. CDR3 sequence reads: CASSPGIAEKGNEQFF. CDR3 sequence (DNA): TGTGCCAGCAGCCCTGGAATAGCGGAAAAAGGGAATGAGCAGTTCTTC.

The rearrangement joins TRBV7-6 to TRBJ2-3; 8 nucleotides agree with TRBD1. Germline assignment: CDR1 SGHVS and CDR2 FNYEAQ. V trimming: 5 bases; J trimming: 1 base; junction bases outside the gene matches: 8. The CDR3 extends over 16 amino acids. CDR3 sequence reads: CASSPLAGGGTDTQYF. CDR3 nucleotide sequence: TGTGCCAGCAGCCCTCTGGCAGGGGGCGGCACAGATACGCAGTATTTT. The full variable domain, rest sourced from reference TRBV7-6 and TRBJ2-3, is GAGVSQSPRYKVTKRGQDVALRCDPISGHVSLYWYRQALGQGPEFLTYFNYEAQQDKSGLPNDRFSAERPEGSISTLTIQRTEQRDSAMYRCASSPLAGGGTDTQYFGPGTRLTVL.

The rearrangement uses TRBV7-2 and TRBJ2-7, with TRBD1 matching 8 bases. This CDR3 region has 15 residues. Per the germline V gene, CDR1 is SGHTA and CDR2 is FQGNSA. V lost 5 bases, J lost 0 bases, and 6 bases stayed unmatched. This CDR3 is CASSTGQGSSYEQYF. In DNA, the CDR3 is TGTGCCAGCAGCACTGGACAGGGCAGCTCCTACGAGCAGTACTTC.